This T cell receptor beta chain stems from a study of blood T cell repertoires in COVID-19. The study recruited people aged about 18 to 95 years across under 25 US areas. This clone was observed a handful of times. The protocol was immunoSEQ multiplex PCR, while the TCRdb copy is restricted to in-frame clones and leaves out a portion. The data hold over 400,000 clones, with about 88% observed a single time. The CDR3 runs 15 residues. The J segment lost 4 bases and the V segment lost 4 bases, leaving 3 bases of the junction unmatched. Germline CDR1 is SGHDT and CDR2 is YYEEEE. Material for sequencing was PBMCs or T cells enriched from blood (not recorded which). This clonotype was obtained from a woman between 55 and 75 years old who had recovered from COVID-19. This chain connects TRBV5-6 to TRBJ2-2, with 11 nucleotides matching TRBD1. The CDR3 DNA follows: TGTGCCAGCAGCCGGGGGACAGGGGGCACCGGGGAGCTGTTTTTT. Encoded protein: CASSRGTGGTGELFF. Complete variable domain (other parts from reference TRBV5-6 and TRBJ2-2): DAGVTQSPTHLIKTRGQQVTLRCSPKSGHDTVSWYQQALGQGPQFIFQYYEEEERQRGNFPDRFSGHQFPNYSSELNVNALLLGDSALYLCASSRGTGGTGELFFGEGSRLTVL.